Described below is a single T cell receptor beta chain sequence and its context. The data were obtained in a study of T cell responses to AZD1222 COVID-19 vaccine. Some clones are missing from TCRdb's copy, which holds only in-frame ones; the method was immunoSEQ multiplex PCR. The sample has 200,000 or so clones, approximately 93% seen once. The CDR3 totals 15 residues. Trimming cost V 1 base and J 5 bases, with 14 bases left between them. Germline assignment: CDR1 SEHNR and CDR2 FQNEAQ (reference sequence). The receptor comes from an adult who received the AZD1222 COVID-19 vaccine. This material consisted of peripheral blood, taken 28 days after the second AZD1222 dose. The chain is built from TRBV7-9 and TRBJ2-5; no reliable D call. The chain's CDR3 is CASSLVRSVGETQYF. CDR3 coding DNA: TGTGCCAGCAGCTTAGTGAGGAGTGTGGGGGAGACCCAGTACTTC.